This T cell receptor (beta chain) was retrieved from a study of T cell responses to AZD1222 COVID-19 vaccine. Broader study findings: Nearly half of the spike-specific TCRs reportedly recognize variant regions that carry no mutations. Donors were largely white British and mainly female; clonal diversity was possibly underestimated. With dominance at 160-218 and 743-854, vaccine-associated CD4 TCRs spanned spike.

Doses given second, at about 4 or about 12 weeks, were pooled. Some clones are missing from TCRdb's copy, which holds only in-frame ones; the method was immunoSEQ multiplex PCR. The sample lists about 130,000 clones; approximately 91% were seen once. The CDR3 spans 11 residues. With 1 base removed from V and 7 bases from J, the gap between germline ends came to 4 bases. Germline CDR1 and CDR2: SEHNR and FQNEAQ (reference sequence). As regards this clone: Its antigen is not known.

This material consisted of peripheral blood, taken 28 days after the second AZD1222 dose. This receptor was obtained from an adult who received the AZD1222 COVID-19 vaccine. The chain recombines TRBV7-9 with TRBJ1-2; D gene ambiguous. The CDR3 spells CASSLVGGYTF. The CDR3 region has the DNA TGTGCCAGCAGCTTAGTGGGTGGCTACACCTTC.